This T cell receptor (beta chain) emerged from a study of cytomegalovirus exposure and HLA in healthy donors. Study-level points and caveats: Reports credit the classifier with highly specific, highly sensitive diagnosis of cytomegalovirus status.

Primers included in the PCR were 60 Vbeta and 13 Jbeta primers. The protocol was immunoSEQ multiplex PCR, while the TCRdb copy is restricted to in-frame clones and leaves out a portion. Seen here are roughly 140,000 clones, roughly 79% observed once, and the top ten hold around 10%. Remarks on this clone: The antigen remains undetermined.

With 1 base clipped from V and 2 bases from J, the junction kept 6 bases outside the gene matches. The CDR3 extends over 16 amino acids. Germline V gene sequence: CDR1 MNHEY, CDR2 SMNVEV (reference sequence). This clonotype was obtained from an older woman in good health and CMV-seropositive. This chain links TRBV27 with TRBJ2-3, with 7 bases matching TRBD2. Input material: PBMCs. CDR3 in DNA: TGTGCCAGCAGTTTATTGCTAGCGGAGATCACAGATACGCAGTATTTT. Residues: CASSLLLAEITDTQYF.